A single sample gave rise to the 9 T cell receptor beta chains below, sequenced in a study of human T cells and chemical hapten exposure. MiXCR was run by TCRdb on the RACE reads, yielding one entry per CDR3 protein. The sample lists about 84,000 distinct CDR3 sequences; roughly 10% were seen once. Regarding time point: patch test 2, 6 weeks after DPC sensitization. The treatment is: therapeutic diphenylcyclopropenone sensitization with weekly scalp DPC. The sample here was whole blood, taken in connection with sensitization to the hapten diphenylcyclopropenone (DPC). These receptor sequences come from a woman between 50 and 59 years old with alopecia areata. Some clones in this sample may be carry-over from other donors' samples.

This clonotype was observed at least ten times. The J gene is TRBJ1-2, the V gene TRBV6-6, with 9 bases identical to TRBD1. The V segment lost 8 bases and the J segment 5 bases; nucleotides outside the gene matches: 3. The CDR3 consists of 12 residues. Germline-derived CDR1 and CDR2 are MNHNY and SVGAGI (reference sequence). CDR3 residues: CASSGQGYGYTF. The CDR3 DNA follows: TGTGCCAGCTCGGGACAGGGTTATGGCTACACCTTC.

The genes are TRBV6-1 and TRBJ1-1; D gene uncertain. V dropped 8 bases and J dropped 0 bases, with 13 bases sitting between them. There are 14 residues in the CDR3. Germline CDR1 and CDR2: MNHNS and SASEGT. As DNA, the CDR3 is TGTGCCAGCGAGGCCGGACGGATGAACACTGAAGCTTTCTTT. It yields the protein CASEAGRMNTEAFF.

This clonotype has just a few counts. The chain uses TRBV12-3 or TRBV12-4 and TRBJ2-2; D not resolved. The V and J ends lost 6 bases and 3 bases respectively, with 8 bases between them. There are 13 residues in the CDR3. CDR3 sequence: CASRGAYTGELFF. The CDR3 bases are TGTGCCAGCAGAGGCGCTTACACCGGGGAGCTGTTTTTT.

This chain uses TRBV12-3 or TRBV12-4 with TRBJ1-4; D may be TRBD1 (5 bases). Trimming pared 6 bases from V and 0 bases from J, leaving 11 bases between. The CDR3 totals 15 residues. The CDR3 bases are TGTGCCAGCAGGTTGGAAGGGGCAACTAATGAAAAACTGTTTTTT. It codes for CASRLEGATNEKLFF.

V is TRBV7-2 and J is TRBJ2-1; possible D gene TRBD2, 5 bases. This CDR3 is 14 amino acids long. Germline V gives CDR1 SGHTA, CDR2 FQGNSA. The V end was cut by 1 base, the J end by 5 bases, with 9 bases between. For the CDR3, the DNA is TGTGCCAGCAGCTTAGGGGGAGTGAACAATGAGCAGTTCTTC. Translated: CASSLGGVNNEQFF.

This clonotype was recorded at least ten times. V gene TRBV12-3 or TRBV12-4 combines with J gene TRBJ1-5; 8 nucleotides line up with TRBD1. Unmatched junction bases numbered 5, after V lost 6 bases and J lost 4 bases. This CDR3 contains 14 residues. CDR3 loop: CASSTGGRNQPQHF. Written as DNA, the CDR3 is TGTGCCAGCAGCACAGGGGGTAGGAATCAGCCCCAGCATTTT.

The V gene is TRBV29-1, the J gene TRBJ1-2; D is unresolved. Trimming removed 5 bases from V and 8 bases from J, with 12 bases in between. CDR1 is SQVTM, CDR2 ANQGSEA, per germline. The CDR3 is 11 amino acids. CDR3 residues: CSVLGQGGYTF. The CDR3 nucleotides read TGCAGCGTTTTAGGTCAAGGAGGCTACACCTTC.

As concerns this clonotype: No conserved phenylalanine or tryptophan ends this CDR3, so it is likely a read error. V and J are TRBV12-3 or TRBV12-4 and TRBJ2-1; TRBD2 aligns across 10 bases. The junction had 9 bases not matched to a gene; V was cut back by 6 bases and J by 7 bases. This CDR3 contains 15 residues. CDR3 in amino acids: CASRGLAQTGNEQFY. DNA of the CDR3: TGTGCCAGCAGGGGACTAGCGCAAACGGGGAATGAGCAGTTCTAC.

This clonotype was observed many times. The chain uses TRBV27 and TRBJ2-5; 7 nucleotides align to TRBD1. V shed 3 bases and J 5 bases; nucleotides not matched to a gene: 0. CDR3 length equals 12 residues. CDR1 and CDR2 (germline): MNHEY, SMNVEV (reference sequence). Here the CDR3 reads CASSFRGETQYF. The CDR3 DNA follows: TGTGCCAGCAGTTTCAGGGGGGAGACCCAGTACTTC.